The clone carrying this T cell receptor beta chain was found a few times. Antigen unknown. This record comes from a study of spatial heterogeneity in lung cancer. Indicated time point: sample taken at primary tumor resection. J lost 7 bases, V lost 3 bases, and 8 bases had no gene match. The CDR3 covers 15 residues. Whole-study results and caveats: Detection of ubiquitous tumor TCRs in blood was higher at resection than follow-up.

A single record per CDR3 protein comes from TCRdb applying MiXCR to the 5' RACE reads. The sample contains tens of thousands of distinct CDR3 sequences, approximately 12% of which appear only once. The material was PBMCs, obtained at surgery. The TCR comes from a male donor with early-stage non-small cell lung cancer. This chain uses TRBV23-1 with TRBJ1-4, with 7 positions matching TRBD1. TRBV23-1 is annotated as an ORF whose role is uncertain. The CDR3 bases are TGCGCCAGCAGTCACCTTTCAGGGGGGGGTGAAAAACTGTTTTTT. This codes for CASSHLSGGGEKLFF.